These 32 T cell receptor beta chains were sequenced from one sample in a study of T cells after yellow fever vaccination. MiXCR, run by TCRdb on the 5' RACE reads, gives a single entry per CDR3 protein. The sample contains 500,000 to 550,000 distinct CDR3 sequences, 20% to 25% of which appear only once. The sample here was PBMCs, taken more than 20 days after the first yellow fever vaccination. The source of these receptors is a man younger than 30 who received the YFV17D yellow fever vaccine.

This clonotype was seen a handful of times. V gene TRBV21-1 combines with J gene TRBJ2-4; the table's D gene call, TRBD2, was not cross checked with the DNA. TRBV21-1 is annotated as a pseudogene. The CDR3 totals 16 residues. The DNA of the CDR3 is TGTGCCAGCAGCAACCTGAGCGGAGTAGCCAAAAACATTCAGTACTTC. Translated, it gives CASSNLSGVAKNIQYF.

This chain joins TRBV7-8 and TRBJ1-5, with unresolved D. Deletions cut 3 bases from V and 6 bases from J, with 12 bases between. This CDR3 region has 14 residues. Germline V lookup: CDR1 SGHVS, CDR2 FQNEAQ. CDR3 protein: CASSFGRLGQPQHF. CDR3 sequence (DNA): TGTGCCAGCAGCTTTGGTAGGCTGGGTCAGCCCCAGCATTTT. Variable domain in full (rest from reference TRBV7-8 and TRBJ1-5): GAGVSQSPRYKVAKRGQDVALRCDPISGHVSLFWYQQALGQGPEFLTYFQNEAQLDKSGLPSDRFFAERPEGSVSTLKIQRTQQEDSAVYLCASSFGRLGQPQHFGDGTRLSIL.

This clonotype was seen more than once but under ten times. This chain links TRBV19 with TRBJ2-1; TRBD2 agrees at 9 bases. Trimming removed 2 bases from V and 1 base from J; junction bases left unmatched: 9. CDR1 is LNHDA and CDR2 is SQIVND in the germline V gene (reference sequence). This CDR3 region has 18 residues. CDR3 amino acids: CASSITGGGAWSYNEQFF. The CDR3 DNA follows: TGTGCCAGTAGTATAACGGGCGGGGGGGCCTGGTCCTACAATGAGCAGTTCTTC.

CDR3 protein: CASDIGNEQFF. The CDR3, as DNA: TGTGCCAGCGACATAGGCAATGAGCAGTTCTTC. The rearrangement uses TRBV25-1 and TRBJ2-1; D is undetermined. V was cut by 8 bases and J by 6 bases, with 8 bases left in between. The CDR3 length is 11 residues. Germline-derived CDR1 and CDR2 are MGHDK and SYGVNS.

The chain combines TRBV20-1 with TRBJ2-1, with TRBD1 matching over 9 bases. The CDR3 contains 14 residues. V lost 6 bases and J lost 8; bases outside the gene matches: 11. From germline, CDR1 is DFQATT and CDR2 SNEGSKA (reference sequence). Written as DNA, the CDR3 is TGCAGTGCCCCCGACAGGGGGTCCGTTGATGAGCAGTTCTTC. Translating it yields CSAPDRGSVDEQFF.

The table lists this clonotype with a few counts. J is TRBJ1-1 and V is TRBV3-1, with a tentative D call TRBD1 (5 bases). The CDR3 is 13 residues long. Between the trimmed V and J ends, which lost 1 base and 8 bases, there was a span of 11 bases. In germline, CDR1 is LGHDT, CDR2 YNNKEL (reference sequence). The CDR3 DNA reads as TGTGCCAGCAGCCAAGGCTGGACATTCGAAGCTTTCTTT. Translation: CASSQGWTFEAFF.

The CDR3 DNA reads as TGTGCCAGCAGTACGTCTGCCGGGGAGCTGTTTTTT. Its translation is CASSTSAGELFF. This chain connects TRBV6-4 to TRBJ2-2; no clear D gene. Germline V gives CDR1 MRHNA, CDR2 SNTAGT. The CDR3 is 12 residues long. Trimming cost V 5 bases and J 6 bases, with 7 bases left between them.

V is TRBV6-6 and J is TRBJ2-3; the match to TRBD1 covers 10 bases. Looked up from germline, CDR1 is MNHNY and CDR2 is SVGAGI (reference sequence). The CDR3 length is 15 residues. J lost 2 bases, V lost 2 bases, and 1 base had no gene match. The CDR3 here is CASSYGTGVTDTQYF. The CDR3 DNA is TGTGCCAGCAGTTACGGGACAGGGGTCACAGATACGCAGTATTTT.

This clonotype was observed a handful of times. The chain links TRBV4-3 to TRBJ1-3; tentative D call: TRBD1 (6 bases). This CDR3 region has 17 residues. V was clipped by 0 bases and J by 4 bases, with 16 bases between them. The V gene's germline CDR1 is LGHNA and CDR2 YSLEER. CDR3: CASSQDIRQAEGNTIYF. CDR3 nucleotides: TGCGCCAGCAGCCAAGATATCCGACAGGCTGAAGGAAACACCATATATTTT.

The J gene is TRBJ1-1, the V gene TRBV12-3 or TRBV12-4; maybe TRBD1 (5 bases). Trimming pared 4 bases from V and 2 bases from J, leaving 14 bases between. CDR3 length: 15 residues. The CDR3, as DNA: TGTGCCAGCAGTTCCCGGGGGAGCAGTAACACTGAAGCTTTCTTT. Translation: CASSSRGSSNTEAFF.

The V gene is TRBV29-1, the J gene TRBJ2-3; tentative D call: TRBD1 (5 bases). Germline-derived CDR1 and CDR2 are SQVTM and ANQGSEA. The CDR3 loop spans 12 amino acids. V was clipped by 4 bases and J by 6 bases, with 11 bases between them. As DNA, the CDR3 is TGCAGCGTTGCAGGGATTCCCGATACGCAGTATTTT. Its translation: CSVAGIPDTQYF.

There are many counts of this clonotype. J is TRBJ1-6 and V is TRBV29-1, with D tentatively TRBD1 (5 bases). Germline lookup yields CDR1 SQVTM and CDR2 ANQGSEA. The CDR3 is made up of 13 amino acids. Trimming took 3 bases from V and 9 from J, leaving 12 bases between them. DNA of the CDR3: TGCAGCGTTGAGGTCGCCGGGGGTTCACCCCTCCACTTT. It codes for CSVEVAGGSPLHF.

J is TRBJ1-6 and V is TRBV4-1; no clear D gene. V was shortened by 0 bases and J by 0 bases, with 9 bases between the two germline ends. Per germline, CDR1 MGHRA and CDR2 YSYEKL. This CDR3 has 17 residues. Here the CDR3 reads CASSQETGYSYNSPLHF. The DNA for the CDR3 is TGCGCCAGCAGCCAAGAAACCGGTTACTCCTATAATTCACCCCTCCACTTT.

V and J are TRBV12-3 or TRBV12-4 and TRBJ1-5; 10 nucleotides agree with TRBD1. J lost 2 bases, V lost 10 bases, and 5 bases had no gene match. CDR3 size: 14 residues. DNA of the CDR3: TGTGCCACTTCCGGGACAGGGGGCAATCAGCCCCAGCATTTT. Translated, it gives CATSGTGGNQPQHF.

V and J are TRBV5-1 and TRBJ1-3, with TRBD1 matching over 9 bases. The V gene's germline CDR1 is SGHRS and CDR2 YFSETQ. V was clipped by 2 bases and J by 4 bases; unmatched bases: 10. This CDR3 contains 17 residues. The CDR3 DNA reads as TGCGCCAGCAGCTTCGAACCCCAGGGACAGGGAGGAAACACCATATATTTT. It codes for CASSFEPQGQGGNTIYF.

Only a few counts were recorded for this clonotype. V usage is TRBV12-3 or TRBV12-4 and J usage is TRBJ1-1, with a tentative D call TRBD1 (6 bases). The CDR3 sequence is 13 residues long. The ends were cut back, 6 bases at V and 2 bases at J, with 10 bases in the middle. The CDR3, as DNA: TGTGCCAGCAGACTAGGGACAAACACTGAAGCTTTCTTT. Protein product: CASRLGTNTEAFF.

The chain joins TRBV7-7 to TRBJ2-3; 8 nucleotides match TRBD2. V lost 5 bases and J lost 7; bases outside the gene matches: 8. Germline assignment: CDR1 SSHAT and CDR2 FNYEAQ (reference sequence). The CDR3 sequence is 14 residues long. The CDR3 DNA follows: TGTGCCAGCAGCCTTGGACTAGCCTCAAATACGCAGTATTTT. Protein product: CASSLGLASNTQYF. Together with reference TRBV7-7 and TRBJ2-3, the CDR3 gives the full variable domain: GAGVSQSPRYKVTKRGQDVTLRCDPISSHATLYWYQQALGQGPEFLTYFNYEAQPDKSGLPSDRFSAERPEGSISTLTIQRTEQRDSAMYRCASSLGLASNTQYFGPGTRLTVL.

There are many counts of this clonotype. This rearrangement joins TRBV5-1 to TRBJ2-1; maybe TRBD1 (5 bases). Per the germline V gene, CDR1 is SGHRS and CDR2 is YFSETQ. V lost 6 bases, J lost 0 bases, and 10 bases lay in between. This CDR3 has 14 residues. CDR3: CASKDTSSYNEQFF. CDR3 bases: TGCGCCAGCAAGGACACGAGCTCCTACAATGAGCAGTTCTTC.

The chain is built from TRBV7-9 and TRBJ2-2; 14 nucleotides agree with TRBD2. Germline V CDR1 and CDR2: SEHNR, FQNEAQ (reference sequence). Trimming took 7 bases from V and 4 from J; bases not matched to a gene: 5. The CDR3 runs to 16 residues. CDR3 region: CASTPGLAGGTGELFF. The CDR3 DNA reads TGTGCCAGCACCCCCGGACTAGCGGGGGGCACCGGGGAGCTGTTTTTT.

This clonotype turned up a few times. V gene TRBV20-1 combines with J gene TRBJ1-2; D call uncertain. The CDR3 extends over 15 amino acids. Per germline, CDR1 DFQATT and CDR2 SNEGSKA (reference sequence). Trimming shortened V by 0 bases and J by 4 bases, and 15 bases separated the two germline ends. CDR3 sequence: CSARDTEGLIYGYTF. In DNA form, the CDR3 reads TGCAGTGCTAGAGATACGGAAGGGTTGATCTATGGCTACACCTTC.

This clonotype came up many times. The chain couples TRBV5-1 to TRBJ2-2; weak D call: TRBD2 (6 bases). Between the trimmed V and J ends, which lost 2 bases and 1 base, there was a span of 12 bases. The CDR3 consists of 16 residues. The V gene's germline CDR1 is SGHRS and CDR2 YFSETQ. CDR3 protein: CASSFLAGLNTGELFF. The CDR3 DNA is TGCGCCAGCAGCTTTCTGGCGGGATTGAACACCGGGGAGCTGTTTTTT.

This chain links TRBV9 with TRBJ2-7; 7 positions agree with TRBD2. The CDR3 runs to 17 residues. CDR1 is SGDLS, CDR2 YYNGEE, per germline. The V and J ends lost 3 bases and 0 bases, in that order; junction bases with no gene match: 12. The CDR3 nucleotides read TGTGCCAGCAGCGCCGGCGATCCGGGGGGACTCTCCTACGAGCAGTACTTC. Amino acids: CASSAGDPGGLSYEQYF.

The chain carries TRBV10-3 and TRBJ2-3; 9 bases are a match to TRBD2. The trim removed 4 bases at V and 5 bases at J, leaving 19 bases unmatched. The germline V gene has CDR1 ENHRY and CDR2 SYGVKD. The CDR3 has 19 amino acids. CDR3 bases: TGTGCCATCAGTGTTGAGCGAGCGGGGGGCCCCGCCCGGGGAGATACGCAGTATTTT. Translated: CAISVERAGGPARGDTQYF.

V gene TRBV28 combines with J gene TRBJ2-5, with TRBD2 matching over 11 bases. V gave up 4 bases and J gave up 2 bases; unmatched junction bases: 6. The CDR3 loop spans 16 amino acids. CDR1 and CDR2 (germline): MDHEN, SYDVKM. This chain's CDR3 is CASSSQTSGDQETQYF. CDR3 DNA: TGTGCCAGCAGTTCGCAGACTAGCGGGGATCAAGAGACCCAGTACTTC.

This clonotype has a handful of counts. The V and J genes are TRBV5-4 and TRBJ2-5, with TRBD2 as a possible D gene (7 bases). Per germline, CDR1 SGHNT and CDR2 YYREEE (reference sequence). This CDR3 spans 14 amino acids. The V gene lost 4 bases and the J gene lost 5 bases, with 15 bases spanning the gap. The CDR3 reads CASSPTGGLETQYF. The DNA of the CDR3 is TGTGCCAGCAGCCCGACGGGGGGCCTGGAGACCCAGTACTTC.

This clonotype was seen more than once but under ten times. The chain couples TRBV5-1 to TRBJ1-5, with TRBD1 matching 10 bases. Unmatched junction bases numbered 7, after V lost 4 bases and J lost 6 bases. This CDR3 comprises 15 residues. Germline V lookup: CDR1 SGHRS, CDR2 YFSETQ. Here the CDR3 DNA reads TGCGCCAGCAGCCAGACAGGGGGCTTTGGTCAGCCCCAGCATTTT. It encodes CASSQTGGFGQPQHF.

The table lists this clonotype with a few counts. This chain connects TRBV6-5 to TRBJ1-2; TRBD1 matches 7 bases. In germline, CDR1 is MNHEY, CDR2 SVGAGI. CDR3 length: 12 amino acids. The ends lost 10 bases at V and 5 bases at J; junction bases unmatched: 7. CDR3 nucleotides: TGTGCCACTCTAAGGGACAGTTATGGCTACACCTTC. Its translation is CATLRDSYGYTF.

CDR3 coding DNA: TGCGCCAGCAGCCAGAACCTCGGAAGGGGCGCCCCCTTAGGAGAGACCCAGTACTTC. Its protein is CASSQNLGRGAPLGETQYF. The V call is TRBV4-3, the J call TRBJ2-5; perhaps TRBD1 as D (5 bases). Trimming took off 3 bases at V and 4 bases at J, with 27 bases between the two ends. The CDR3 loop spans 19 amino acids. From germline, CDR1 is LGHNA and CDR2 YSLEER.

V gene TRBV12-3 or TRBV12-4 combines with J gene TRBJ2-5; perhaps D is TRBD1 or TRBD2 (5 bases each). The CDR3 loop spans 16 amino acids. Trimming removed 0 bases from V and 1 base from J, with 12 bases in between. CDR3: CASSLAHGAGQETQYF. CDR3 in DNA: TGTGCCAGCAGTTTAGCCCACGGGGCAGGCCAAGAGACCCAGTACTTC.

This clonotype was detected only a few times. The V and J genes are TRBV5-1 and TRBJ1-2, with 9 bases that match TRBD1. The ends lost 0 bases at V and 6 bases at J; junction bases unmatched: 6. The CDR3 is 15 amino acids. The germline V gene has CDR1 SGHRS and CDR2 YFSETQ. CDR3 nucleotide sequence: TGCGCCAGCAGCTTGGAAGGACAGGGGATCGATGGCTACACCTTC. Translation gives CASSLEGQGIDGYTF.

This clonotype occurred a few times. The chain joins TRBV5-1 to TRBJ2-7, with D unclear. The CDR3 spans 15 residues. Germline CDR1 SGHRS, CDR2 YFSETQ. The V gene lost 0 bases and the J gene lost 4 bases, with 14 bases spanning the gap. For the CDR3, the DNA is TGCGCCAGCAGCTTGGCCGTGGAGACGGTATACGAGCAGTACTTC. Residues: CASSLAVETVYEQYF.

The gene calls are TRBV23-1 and TRBJ2-1; tentative D call: TRBD1 (6 bases). TRBV23-1 has ORF status, its function being uncertain. The CDR3 spans 14 residues. Trimming removed 2 bases at V and 7 bases at J, with 12 bases between. Here the CDR3 reads CASSQPGHPNEQFF. The CDR3 DNA reads as TGCGCCAGCAGTCAACCGGGACACCCTAATGAGCAGTTCTTC.